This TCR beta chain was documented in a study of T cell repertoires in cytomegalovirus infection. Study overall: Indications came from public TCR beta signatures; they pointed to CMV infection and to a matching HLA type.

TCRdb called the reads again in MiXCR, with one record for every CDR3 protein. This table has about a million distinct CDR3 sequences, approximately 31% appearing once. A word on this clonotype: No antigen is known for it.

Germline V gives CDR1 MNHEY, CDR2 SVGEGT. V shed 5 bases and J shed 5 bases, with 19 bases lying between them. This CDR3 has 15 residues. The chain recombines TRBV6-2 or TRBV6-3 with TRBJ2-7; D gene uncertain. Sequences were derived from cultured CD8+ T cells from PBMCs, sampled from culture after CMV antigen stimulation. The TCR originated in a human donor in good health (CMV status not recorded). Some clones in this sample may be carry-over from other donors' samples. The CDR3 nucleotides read TGTGCCAGCAGTGAAATTAGGGTGGGAACCCACGAGCAGTACTTC. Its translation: CASSEIRVGTHEQYF.